The T cell receptor (beta chain) under discussion was sequenced for a study of blood T cells in healthy people across ages. Note on this clonotype: Its antigen is currently unknown.

Germline lookup yields CDR1 SGHKS and CDR2 YYEKEE (reference sequence). The CDR3 spans 13 residues. V lost 3 bases and J 13 bases, leaving 17 bases between the germline ends. Each sample yielded at least 6 micrograms of PBMC total RNA. Sample-barcoded 5' priming and a J-beta primer mix drove a second PCR of roughly 7 to 11 cycles. Samples each returned at least 3 million CDR3-containing paired-end reads. TCRdb re-analysed the 5' RACE reads in MiXCR, keeping a single row per CDR3 protein. Here the sample spans about 640,000 distinct CDR3 sequences, 58% being singletons. Study-level points and caveats: Per million T cells, TCR beta diversity dropped roughly linearly as age increased. A strong correlation between TCR beta diversity and naive T cell percentage was seen.

The V and J genes are TRBV5-5 and TRBJ2-1, with D maybe TRBD2 (7 bases). Input material: blood. The receptor was isolated from a man aged 60-69 years in good health. The DNA for the CDR3 is TGTGCCAGCAGCTCGGGCACGGCGGGGGCACAGTTCTTC. Protein: CASSSGTAGAQFF.